One sample yielded the 5 T cell receptor beta chains listed below, sequenced in a study of blood T cell repertoires in COVID-19. Assay used: immunoSEQ multiplex PCR; TCRdb lists only in-frame clones, some missing. The sample consists of 300,000 to 400,000 clones, around 87% of them appearing once. Sequences were obtained from peripheral blood. These receptors all stem from a woman aged 55-70 years with COVID-19, enrolled during active disease.

The chain has TRBV19 and TRBJ1-5; D unclear. V was clipped by 4 bases and J by 3 bases, with 13 bases between them. There are 15 residues in the CDR3. Germline values: CDR1 LNHDA, CDR2 SQIVND (reference sequence). The CDR3 sequence is CASSKGGLDNQPQHF. As DNA, the CDR3 is TGTGCCAGTAGTAAGGGAGGGCTCGACAATCAGCCCCAGCATTTT.

The CDR3 is CASSLGWGRAYEQYF. The CDR3 coding sequence is TGTGCCAGCAGCTTAGGGTGGGGCAGGGCCTACGAGCAGTACTTC. The chain links TRBV7-9 to TRBJ2-7; D may be TRBD1 (5 bases). The CDR3 extends over 15 amino acids. V was pared by 1 base and J by 2 bases, with 12 bases between. Germline CDR1 and CDR2: SEHNR and FQNEAQ (reference sequence).

This clone was recorded once. This sequence joins TRBV30 and TRBJ1-2; D is undetermined. V gave up 2 bases and J gave up 12 bases, with 13 bases separating them. The CDR3 is 11 amino acids. Germline loops: CDR1 GTSNPN, CDR2 SVGIG (reference sequence). Here the CDR3 reads CAWSTTDTDTF. CDR3 nucleotides: TGTGCCTGGAGTACTACCGATACGGACACCTTC.

This chain joins TRBV5-1 and TRBJ2-7, with a tentative D call TRBD2 (5 bases). Trimming removed 0 bases from V and 3 bases from J, with 13 bases in between. CDR1 is SGHRS, CDR2 YFSETQ, per germline. The CDR3 is made up of 15 amino acids. CDR3 region: CASSLGRPEGYEQYF. The CDR3 region has the DNA TGCGCCAGCAGCTTGGGCAGGCCAGAGGGCTACGAGCAGTACTTC.

A single count supports this clone. This chain connects TRBV7-9 to TRBJ2-7, with 7 nucleotides matching TRBD1. Germline loops: CDR1 SEHNR, CDR2 FQNEAQ (reference sequence). J gave up 4 bases and V 5 bases, and 14 bases lay outside the gene matches. The CDR3 extends over 16 amino acids. The CDR3 nucleotides read TGTGCCAGCAGCCAACTAGGGGACAGCCAAGGGTACGAGCAGTACTTC. Translation gives CASSQLGDSQGYEQYF.